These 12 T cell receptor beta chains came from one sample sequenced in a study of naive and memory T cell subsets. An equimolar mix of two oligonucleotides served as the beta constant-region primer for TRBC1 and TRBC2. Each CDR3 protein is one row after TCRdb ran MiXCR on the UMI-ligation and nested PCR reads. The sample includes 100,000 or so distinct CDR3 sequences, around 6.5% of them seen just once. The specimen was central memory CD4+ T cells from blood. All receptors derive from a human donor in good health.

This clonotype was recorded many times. The CDR3 coding sequence is TGTGCCAGCACCAAAATGGGACCGACTAACTATGGCTACACCTTC. It encodes CASTKMGPTNYGYTF. The rearrangement uses TRBV28 and TRBJ1-2, with D possibly being TRBD1 (5 bases). The CDR3 sequence is 15 residues long. Trimming left V 7 bases short and J 0 bases short, with 15 bases between. Germline assignment: CDR1 MDHEN and CDR2 SYDVKM.

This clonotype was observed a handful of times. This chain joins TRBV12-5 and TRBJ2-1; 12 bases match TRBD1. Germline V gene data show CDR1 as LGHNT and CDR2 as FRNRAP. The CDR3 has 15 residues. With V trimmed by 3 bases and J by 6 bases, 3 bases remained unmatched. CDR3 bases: TGTGCTAGTGGTTTCTCGGGACAGGGGGCCAATGAGCAGTTCTTC. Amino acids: CASGFSGQGANEQFF. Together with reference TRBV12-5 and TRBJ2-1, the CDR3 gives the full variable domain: DARVTQTPRHKVTEMGQEVTMRCQPILGHNTVFWYRQTMMQGLELLAYFRNRAPLDDSGMPKDRFSAEMPDATLATLKIQPSEPRDSAVYFCASGFSGQGANEQFFGPGTRLTVL.

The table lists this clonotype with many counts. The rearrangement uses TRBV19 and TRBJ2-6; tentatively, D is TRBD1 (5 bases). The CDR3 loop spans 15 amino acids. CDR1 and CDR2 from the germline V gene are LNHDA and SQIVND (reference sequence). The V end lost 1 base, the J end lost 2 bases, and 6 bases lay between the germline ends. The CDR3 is CASSIAGTGANVLTF. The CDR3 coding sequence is TGTGCCAGTAGTATAGCAGGGACTGGGGCCAACGTCCTGACTTTC.

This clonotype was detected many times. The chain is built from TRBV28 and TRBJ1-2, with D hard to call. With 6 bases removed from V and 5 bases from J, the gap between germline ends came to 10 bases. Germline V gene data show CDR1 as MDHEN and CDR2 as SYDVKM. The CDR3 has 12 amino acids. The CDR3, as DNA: TGTGCCAGCAGACTCAGTGATTATGGCTACACCTTC. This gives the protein CASRLSDYGYTF.

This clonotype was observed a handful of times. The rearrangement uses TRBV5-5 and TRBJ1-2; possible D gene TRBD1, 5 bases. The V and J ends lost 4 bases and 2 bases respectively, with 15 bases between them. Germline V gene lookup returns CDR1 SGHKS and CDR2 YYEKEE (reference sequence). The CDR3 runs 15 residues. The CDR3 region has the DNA TGTGCCAGCAGCGAGGCCCCCGGGGCGAACTATGGCTACACCTTC. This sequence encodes CASSEAPGANYGYTF. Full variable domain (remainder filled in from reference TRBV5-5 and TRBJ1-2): DAGVTQSPTHLIKTRGQQVTLRCSPISGHKSVSWYQQVLGQGPQFIFQYYEKEERGRGNFPDRFSARQFPNYSSELNVNALLLGDSALYLCASSEAPGANYGYTFGSGTRLTVV.

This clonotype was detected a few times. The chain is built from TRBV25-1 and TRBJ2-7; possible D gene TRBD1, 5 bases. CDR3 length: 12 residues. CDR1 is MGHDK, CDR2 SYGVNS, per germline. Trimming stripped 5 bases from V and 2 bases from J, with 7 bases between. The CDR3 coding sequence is TGTGCCAGCAGTAAGGGGACCTACGAGCAGTACTTC. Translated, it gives CASSKGTYEQYF.

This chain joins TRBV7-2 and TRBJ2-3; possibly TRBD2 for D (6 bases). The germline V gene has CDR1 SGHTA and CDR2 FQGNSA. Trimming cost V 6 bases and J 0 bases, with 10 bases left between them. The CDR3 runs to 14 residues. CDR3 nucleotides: TGTGCCAGCAGTCGGGGGATCAGCACAGATACGCAGTATTTT. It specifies CASSRGISTDTQYF.

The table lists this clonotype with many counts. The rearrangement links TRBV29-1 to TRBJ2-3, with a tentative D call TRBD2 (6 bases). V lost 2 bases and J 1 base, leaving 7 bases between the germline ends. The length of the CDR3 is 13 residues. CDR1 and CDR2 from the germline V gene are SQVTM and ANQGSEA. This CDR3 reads CSVEPSGTDTQYF. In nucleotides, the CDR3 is TGCAGCGTTGAACCTAGCGGCACAGATACGCAGTATTTT.

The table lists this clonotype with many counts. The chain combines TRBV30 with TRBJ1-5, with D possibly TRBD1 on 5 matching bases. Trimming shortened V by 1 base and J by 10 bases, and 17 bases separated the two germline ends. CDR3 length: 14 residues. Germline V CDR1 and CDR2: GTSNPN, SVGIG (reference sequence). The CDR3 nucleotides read TGTGCCTGGAGTGGGGGACTCGATATCCTCCCCCAGCATTTT. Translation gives CAWSGGLDILPQHF.

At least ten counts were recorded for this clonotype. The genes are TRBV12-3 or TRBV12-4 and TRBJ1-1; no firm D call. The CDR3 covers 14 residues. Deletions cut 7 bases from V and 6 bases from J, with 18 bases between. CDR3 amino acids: CASTEKRLVAEAFF. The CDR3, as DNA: TGTGCCAGCACCGAAAAACGACTGGTCGCTGAAGCTTTCTTT.

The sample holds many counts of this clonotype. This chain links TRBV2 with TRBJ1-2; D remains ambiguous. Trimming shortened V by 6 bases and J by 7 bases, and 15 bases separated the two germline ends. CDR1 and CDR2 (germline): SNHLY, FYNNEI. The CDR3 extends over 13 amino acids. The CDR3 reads CASRVGGSAGYTF. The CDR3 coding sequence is TGTGCCAGCAGAGTCGGAGGGTCGGCTGGCTACACCTTC.

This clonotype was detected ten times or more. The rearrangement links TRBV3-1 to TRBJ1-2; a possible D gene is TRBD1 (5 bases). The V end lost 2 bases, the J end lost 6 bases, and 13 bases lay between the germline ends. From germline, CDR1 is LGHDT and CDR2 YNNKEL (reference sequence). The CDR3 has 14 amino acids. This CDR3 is CASSQRQGNNGYTF. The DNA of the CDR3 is TGTGCCAGCAGCCAACGGCAGGGTAATAATGGCTACACCTTC.